This TCR beta chain was retrieved from a study of radiation and T cells in renal cell carcinoma. Sample time point: blood 4 weeks post-SBRT, at nephrectomy. The treatment was: 15 Gy SBRT to primary tumor, nephrectomy 4 weeks later. The germline gives CDR1 SGDLS, CDR2 YYNGEE. The CDR3 spans 14 residues. V lost 3 bases and J lost 2, with 8 bases in between. Clones were sequenced by immunoSEQ multiplex PCR, and TCRdb holds only the in-frame ones, with some missing. The data hold over 35,000 clones, with around four fifths observed a single time. The chain employs TRBV9 and TRBJ2-2, with D unresolved. Sequencing used blood, obtained from a patient whose treatment included radiotherapy and nephrectomy. The TCR sequence derives from a woman in her 70s with renal cell carcinoma. The CDR3 sequence: CASSEIINTGELFF. Written as DNA, the CDR3 is TGTGCCAGCAGCGAAATTATTAACACCGGGGAGCTGTTTTTT.